Below, 29 T cell receptor beta chains from the same sample are listed, as sequenced in a study of shared clonotypes between healthy human individuals. Data came from immunoSEQ multiplex PCR; TCRdb stores just in-frame clones and leaves some out. The repertoire consists of about 1.1 million clones, with around 77% occurring once and the leading ten covering roughly 0.82%. The sample was memory CD4+ T cells from PBMCs. Stated subset: CD45RA-negative fraction. Receptors originate from a man aged 18 to 29 in good health. Some clones in this sample may be carry-over from other donors' samples.

The genes are TRBV4-2 and TRBJ1-2, with D perhaps matching TRBD1 (6 bases). V was shortened by 0 bases and J by 5 bases, with 19 bases between the two germline ends. The CDR3 has 17 amino acids. Per germline, CDR1 LGHNA and CDR2 YNFKEQ. CDR3 sequence reads: CASSQELEGVTLYGYTF. CDR3 coding DNA: TGTGCCAGCAGCCAAGAGTTGGAGGGGGTCACACTTTATGGCTACACCTTC.

This clone has only a few counts. V usage is TRBV5-1 and J usage is TRBJ1-2; TRBD1 is a possible D gene (6 bases). Germline V lookup: CDR1 SGHRS, CDR2 YFSETQ. The CDR3 consists of 13 residues. Trimming cost V 4 bases and J 4 bases, with 11 bases left between them. The CDR3 coding sequence is TGCGCCAGCAGCCTGGGGGCAGCCTATGGCTACACCTTC. This gives the protein CASSLGAAYGYTF. Together with reference TRBV5-1 and TRBJ1-2, the CDR3 gives the full variable domain: KAGVTQTPRYLIKTRGQQVTLSCSPISGHRSVSWYQQTPGQGLQFLFEYFSETQRNKGNFPGRFSGRQFSNSRSEMNVSTLELGDSALYLCASSLGAAYGYTFGSGTRLTVV.

This rearrangement joins TRBV7-2 to TRBJ2-5, with 12 bases identical to TRBD2. This CDR3 comprises 16 residues. Germline CDR1 and CDR2: SGHTA and FQGNSA. V gave up 1 base and J gave up 4 bases; unmatched junction bases: 4. The DNA for the CDR3 is TGTGCCAGCAGCTTAGGGAGACTAGCGGGAGTAGAGACCCAGTACTTC. This codes for CASSLGRLAGVETQYF.

The chain recombines TRBV6-1 with TRBJ1-2, with D hard to call. Germline V CDR1 and CDR2: MNHNS, SASEGT. This CDR3 has 13 residues. V was clipped by 3 bases and J by 1 base, with 6 bases between them. In nucleotides, the CDR3 is TGTGCCAGCAGTGACGGTAATAACTATGGCTACACCTTC. Its protein product is CASSDGNNYGYTF.

This clone has only a few counts. The chain links TRBV5-4 to TRBJ2-5; perhaps D is TRBD1 or TRBD2 (5 bases each). Trimming took 0 bases from V and 1 from J, leaving 16 bases between them. This CDR3 spans 17 amino acids. CDR1 and CDR2 (germline): SGHNT, YYREEE (reference sequence). CDR3 loop: CASSLVGDRQIQETQYF. The DNA of the CDR3 is TGTGCCAGCAGCTTGGTGGGGGATAGACAGATCCAAGAGACCCAGTACTTC. The whole variable domain, filled in from reference TRBV5-4 and TRBJ2-5, reads ETGVTQSPTHLIKTRGQQVTLRCSSQSGHNTVSWYQQALGQGPQFIFQYYREEENGRGNFPPRFSGLQFPNYSSELNVNALELDDSALYLCASSLVGDRQIQETQYFGPGTRLLVL.

This clone has just one count. This chain uses TRBV7-2 with TRBJ2-7; possibly TRBD1 or TRBD2 for D (5 bases each). The germline V gene encodes CDR1 SGHTA and CDR2 FQGNSA. The V end lost 5 bases, the J end lost 2 bases, and 13 bases lay between the germline ends. The length of the CDR3 is 14 residues. The CDR3 region has the DNA TGTGCCAGCAGCCAAGGGACGGTTACCTACGAGCAGTACTTC. Amino acid sequence: CASSQGTVTYEQYF.

The chain carries TRBV13 and TRBJ1-3, with D uncertain. V gave up 4 bases and J gave up 0 bases, with 10 bases separating them. This CDR3 has 15 residues. Looked up from germline, CDR1 is PRHDT and CDR2 is FYEKMQ (reference sequence). CDR3 in DNA: TGTGCCAGCAGCTGGGCCGGGAGCTCTGGAAACACCATATATTTT. It specifies CASSWAGSSGNTIYF.

This clone was seen at least ten times. The chain uses TRBV2 and TRBJ1-1; D is perhaps TRBD1 (6 bases). V was cut by 6 bases and J by 3 bases, with 14 bases left in between. The CDR3 covers 14 residues. CDR1 is SNHLY and CDR2 is FYNNEI in the germline V gene. The CDR3 spells CASRRGGTDTEAFF. DNA of the CDR3: TGTGCCAGCAGAAGAGGGGGAACTGACACTGAAGCTTTCTTT.

This chain links TRBV6-5 with TRBJ1-5, with D unclear. CDR3 size: 15 residues. Between the trimmed V and J ends, which lost 4 bases and 2 bases, there was a span of 12 bases. The germline V gene encodes CDR1 MNHEY and CDR2 SVGAGI. CDR3 region: CASSSTAFGNQPQHF. For the CDR3, the DNA is TGTGCCAGCAGTTCCACAGCGTTTGGCAATCAGCCCCAGCATTTT.

About this clone: Other nucleotide sequences from this sample produce the same CDR3. This chain links TRBV19 with TRBJ2-1, with a tentative D call TRBD2 (5 bases). V was trimmed by 4 bases and J by 0 bases, leaving 7 bases between them. This CDR3 spans 14 amino acids. The V gene's germline CDR1 is LNHDA and CDR2 SQIVND (reference sequence). The CDR3, as DNA: TGTGCCAGTAGTAGCGGGCGCTCCTACAATGAGCAGTTCTTC. It codes for CASSSGRSYNEQFF.

The J gene is TRBJ2-7, the V gene TRBV4-1; 15 bases are a match to TRBD2. CDR1 is MGHRA and CDR2 is YSYEKL in the germline V gene. V lost 3 bases and J lost 0; bases outside the gene matches: 6. CDR3 length: 18 residues. Here the CDR3 DNA reads TGCGCCAGCAGCCACGGACTAGCGGGGGGGGGCTACTCCTACGAGCAGTACTTC. Its translation: CASSHGLAGGGYSYEQYF.

The V gene is TRBV7-2, the J gene TRBJ2-7, with TRBD2 matching 7 bases. V shed 4 bases and J 6 bases; nucleotides not matched to a gene: 9. Germline loops: CDR1 SGHTA, CDR2 FQGNSA. This CDR3 region has 14 residues. This CDR3 reads CASSWAAGDSEQYF. The CDR3 DNA sequence: TGTGCCAGCAGCTGGGCGGCGGGAGACTCCGAGCAGTACTTC.

The CDR3 nucleotides read TGTGCCAGCTCACCACAGGTCCTCGGGGGTGCCGGGGAGCTGTTTTTT. Its protein is CASSPQVLGGAGELFF. V is TRBV18 and J is TRBJ2-2, with TRBD2 as a possible D gene (6 bases). In germline, CDR1 is KGHSH, CDR2 LQKENI. V was cut by 1 base and J by 6 bases, with 15 bases left in between. CDR3 length: 16 amino acids.

The V and J genes are TRBV5-8 and TRBJ2-5, with D possibly TRBD1 on 6 matching bases. Germline values: CDR1 SGHTS, CDR2 YDEGEE. Trimming left V 4 bases short and J 3 bases short, with 16 bases between. This CDR3 is 15 amino acids long. In DNA, the CDR3 is TGTGCCAGCAGCCTGTCCAGGGGCCTCAAAGAGACCCAGTACTTC. It yields the protein CASSLSRGLKETQYF. The full variable domain, its missing parts supplied by reference TRBV5-8 and TRBJ2-5, is EAGVTQSPTHLIKTRGQQATLRCSPISGHTSVYWYQQALGLGLQFLLWYDEGEERNRGNFPPRFSGRQFPNYSSELNVNALELEDSALYLCASSLSRGLKETQYFGPGTRLLVL.

This clone has just one count. The chain has TRBV12-1 and TRBJ2-2. TRBV12-1 represents a pseudogene. The CDR3 length is 16 residues. The CDR3 region is CASSLRRPANTGELFF. In DNA, the CDR3 is TGTGCCAGCAGCTTGAGACGGCCCGCGAACACCGGGGAGCTGTTTTTT.

This chain connects TRBV29-1 to TRBJ1-5; D possibly corresponds to TRBD1 (5 bases). This CDR3 is built from 15 residues. The V end was cut by 5 bases, the J end by 4 bases, with 18 bases between. The germline V gene has CDR1 SQVTM and CDR2 ANQGSEA. The CDR3 reads CSVPLGLMGNQPQHF. The CDR3 DNA follows: TGCAGCGTTCCCCTGGGGCTAATGGGGAATCAGCCCCAGCATTTT.

The chain is built from TRBV5-1 and TRBJ2-5; D unresolved. The CDR3 covers 13 residues. Germline V gives CDR1 SGHRS, CDR2 YFSETQ. Trimming pared 1 base from V and 5 bases from J, leaving 9 bases between. CDR3 sequence: CASSLQEWETQYF. DNA of the CDR3: TGCGCCAGCAGCTTGCAGGAATGGGAGACCCAGTACTTC.

This clone turned up a few times. J is TRBJ1-5 and V is TRBV7-6; D may be TRBD1 (5 bases). V was cut by 8 bases and J by 3 bases, with 11 bases left in between. The CDR3 sequence is 13 residues long. Per the germline V gene, CDR1 is SGHVS and CDR2 is FNYEAQ. This chain's CDR3 is CASAPTDNQPQHF. Here the CDR3 DNA reads TGTGCCAGCGCACCGACAGACAATCAGCCCCAGCATTTT.

V and J are TRBV5-8 and TRBJ2-3; the match to TRBD2 covers 11 bases. The junction had 3 bases not matched to a gene; V was cut back by 4 bases and J by 2 bases. Per germline, CDR1 SGHTS and CDR2 YDEGEE. The CDR3 length is 15 residues. The CDR3 coding sequence is TGTGCCAGCAGCCAGGGACTAGCGGACACAGATACGCAGTATTTT. Encoded protein: CASSQGLADTDTQYF.

The chain uses TRBV28 and TRBJ1-5; TRBD1 aligns across 9 bases. The CDR3 contains 15 residues. V shed 6 bases and J 7 bases; nucleotides not matched to a gene: 10. Germline V lookup: CDR1 MDHEN, CDR2 SYDVKM. The CDR3 loop reads CASSPRTGAAQPQHF. As DNA, the CDR3 is TGTGCCAGCAGCCCACGGACAGGGGCGGCACAGCCCCAGCATTTT.

This rearrangement joins TRBV5-4 to TRBJ2-3; D is perhaps TRBD1 (6 bases). With 1 base removed from V and 0 bases from J, the gap between germline ends came to 9 bases. The CDR3 runs 15 residues. In germline, CDR1 is SGHNT, CDR2 YYREEE (reference sequence). This CDR3 reads CASSLSQGSTDTQYF. CDR3 DNA sequence: TGTGCCAGCAGCTTGAGCCAGGGGAGCACAGATACGCAGTATTTT.

Concerning this clone itself: The sample holds other DNA sequences that translate to the same CDR3. The J gene is TRBJ2-2, the V gene TRBV2; no clear D gene. CDR1 and CDR2 from the germline V gene are SNHLY and FYNNEI. The CDR3 sequence is 13 residues long. V was cut by 2 bases and J by 0 bases, with 1 base left in between. CDR3 nucleotide sequence: TGTGCCAGCAGTGAATCGAACACCGGGGAGCTGTTTTTT. Protein product: CASSESNTGELFF.

In this sample, this clone turned up many times. The genes are TRBV4-1 and TRBJ2-3, with TRBD2 matching 11 bases. This CDR3 region has 17 residues. From germline, CDR1 is MGHRA and CDR2 YSYEKL. Trimming removed 1 base from V and 2 bases from J; junction bases left unmatched: 5. The CDR3, as DNA: TGCGCCAGCAGCCAAGGGGGACTAGCGGCTTCCACAGATACGCAGTATTTT. The encoded protein is CASSQGGLAASTDTQYF.

The J gene is TRBJ1-2, the V gene TRBV7-9, with unresolved D. V was trimmed by 4 bases and J by 2 bases, leaving 11 bases between them. Per germline, CDR1 SEHNR and CDR2 FQNEAQ (reference sequence). This CDR3 is 14 amino acids long. The DNA of the CDR3 is TGTGCCAGCAGCTCCCTGGGGAGAAACTATGGCTACACCTTC. Protein product: CASSSLGRNYGYTF.

DNA for the CDR3: TGTGCCAGCATGGGACAGCTAAACTACGAGCAGTACTTC. It codes for CASMGQLNYEQYF. The gene calls are TRBV27 and TRBJ2-7; 7 bases match TRBD1. CDR1 is MNHEY and CDR2 is SMNVEV in the germline V gene (reference sequence). This CDR3 region has 13 residues. V shed 7 bases and J 3 bases; nucleotides not matched to a gene: 6.

The rearrangement joins TRBV15 to TRBJ1-5; perhaps TRBD1 as D (6 bases). There are 12 residues in the CDR3. The ends were cut back, 8 bases at V and 6 bases at J, with 11 bases in the middle. Germline assignment: CDR1 LNHNV and CDR2 YYDKDF (reference sequence). The CDR3 sequence: CATQGFGQPQHF. CDR3 bases: TGTGCCACCCAGGGGTTTGGTCAGCCCCAGCATTTT.

In the case of this clone: A read error is possible here, since a much larger clone lies one base away. In the same sample, other DNA sequences code for this CDR3. This chain links TRBV5-6 with TRBJ2-3, with D hard to call. The CDR3 totals 14 residues. Germline-derived CDR1 and CDR2 are SGHDT and YYEEEE. V was clipped by 2 bases and J by 0 bases, with 7 bases between them. Written as DNA, the CDR3 is TGTGCCAGCAGCTTAAGCGTGAGCACAGATACGCAGTATTTT. Translating gives CASSLSVSTDTQYF.

CDR3 DNA: TGTGCCAGTCCTCCTTCGATGGACACGAACACCGGGGAGCTGTTTTTT. This encodes CASPPSMDTNTGELFF. The V and J genes are TRBV28 and TRBJ2-2; the D gene is possibly TRBD1 (5 bases). V was shortened by 9 bases and J by 0 bases, with 17 bases between the two germline ends. The CDR3 totals 16 residues. The germline gives CDR1 MDHEN, CDR2 SYDVKM. The variable domain in full, completed from reference TRBV28 and TRBJ2-2, reads DVKVTQSSRYLVKRTGEKVFLECVQDMDHENMFWYRQDPGLGLRLIYFSYDVKMKEKGDIPEGYSVSREKKERFSLILESASTNQTSMYLCASPPSMDTNTGELFFGEGSRLTVL.

A single count supports this clone. V gene TRBV7-2 combines with J gene TRBJ1-1, with unresolved D. This CDR3 is 14 amino acids long. The germline V gene encodes CDR1 SGHTA and CDR2 FQGNSA. V lost 5 bases and J 4 bases, leaving 14 bases between the germline ends. In DNA, the CDR3 is TGTGCCAGCAGCCCACGACTGGGAGGCACTGAAGCTTTCTTT. Its protein product is CASSPRLGGTEAFF.